The clone carrying this T cell receptor beta chain was counted at least ten times. CDR3 length: 15 residues. Germline V CDR1 and CDR2: SGHRS, YFSETQ. Between the trimmed V and J ends, which lost 5 bases and 0 bases, there was a span of 14 bases. This sample was included in a study of identical twins. TCRdb re-analysed the 5' RACE reads in MiXCR, keeping a single row per CDR3 protein. The sample has 550,000 to 700,000 distinct CDR3 sequences, over 8.5% seen once. This sample was shared with a second study, whose subject was yellow fever vaccine responses in identical twins.

Sample: PBMCs. The J gene is TRBJ2-5, the V gene TRBV5-1; D perhaps matches TRBD2 (6 bases). This TCR derives from a woman under 30 in good health. In nucleotides, the CDR3 is TGCGCCAGCAGTCGACAATTAGCGGACCAAGAGACCCAGTACTTC. It specifies CASSRQLADQETQYF.